Listed here are 21 T cell receptor beta chains from one sample, sequenced in a study of blood T cell repertoires in COVID-19. Clones were sequenced by immunoSEQ multiplex PCR, and TCRdb holds only the in-frame ones, with some missing. There are about 310,000 clones in the sample; approximately 91% occur only once, and over 9% lies in the top ten. Specimen: PBMCs or T cells enriched from blood (not recorded which). Receptor source: a woman aged 40 to 50 who had recovered from COVID-19.

This chain connects TRBV7-9 to TRBJ2-2, with TRBD1 matching 7 bases. V shed 4 bases and J 6 bases; nucleotides not matched to a gene: 8. There are 15 residues in the CDR3. From germline, CDR1 is SEHNR and CDR2 FQNEAQ (reference sequence). The CDR3: CASSSSLTGSGELFF. The CDR3 DNA reads TGTGCCAGCAGCTCCAGTTTGACAGGGTCCGGGGAGCTGTTTTTT.

The CDR3 nucleotides read TGCAGCGTTTGGGGGACAGGGGGCGCGGATGAAAAACTGTTTTTT. Translating it yields CSVWGTGGADEKLFF. The chain carries TRBV29-1 and TRBJ1-4, with 12 bases that match TRBD1. The CDR3 contains 15 residues. Germline trimming cut 5 bases from V and 6 bases from J; bases unmatched to any gene: 7. The germline V gene encodes CDR1 SQVTM and CDR2 ANQGSEA. Full variable domain (missing parts from reference TRBV29-1 and TRBJ1-4): SAVISQKPSRDICQRGTSLTIQCQVDSQVTMMFWYRQQPGQSLTLIATANQGSEATYESGFVIDKFPISRPNLTFSTLTVSNMSPEDSSIYLCSVWGTGGADEKLFFGSGTQLSVL.

The chain is built from TRBV15 and TRBJ2-1, with 10 bases that match TRBD2. From germline, CDR1 is LNHNV and CDR2 YYDKDF (reference sequence). The J segment lost 7 bases and the V segment lost 0 bases, leaving 3 bases of the junction unmatched. The CDR3 covers 15 residues. The CDR3 bases are TGTGCCACCAGCAGAGAGGGACTAGCGAGAAATGAGCAGTTCTTC. Its translation: CATSREGLARNEQFF.

This sequence joins TRBV6-5 and TRBJ1-5; D is unresolved. The CDR3 runs to 14 residues. The V gene lost 7 bases and the J gene lost 7 bases, with 17 bases spanning the gap. Germline-derived CDR1 and CDR2 are MNHEY and SVGAGI. In DNA, the CDR3 is TGTGCCAGCACCGACCGCGCAGGAGGGCAGCCCCAGCATTTT. As protein: CASTDRAGGQPQHF.

This rearrangement joins TRBV5-1 to TRBJ2-7; 7 bases map to TRBD2. Germline V gene data show CDR1 as SGHRS and CDR2 as YFSETQ. CDR3 length: 14 amino acids. V trimming: 1 base; J trimming: 3 bases; junction bases outside the gene matches: 4. In DNA form, the CDR3 reads TGCGCCAGCAGCTTGAGCAGCGGGAACTACGAGCAGTACTTC. It codes for CASSLSSGNYEQYF.

The chain uses TRBV9 and TRBJ2-7, with a weak D call TRBD2 (5 bases). The CDR3 sequence is 15 residues long. V was shortened by 0 bases and J by 3 bases, with 13 bases between the two germline ends. CDR1 is SGDLS and CDR2 is YYNGEE in the germline V gene. This chain's CDR3 is CASSVDGMGVYEQYF. The CDR3 coding sequence is TGTGCCAGCAGCGTAGACGGGATGGGAGTCTACGAGCAGTACTTC.

V is TRBV5-4 and J is TRBJ2-1; a weak D match, TRBD2 (6 bases). Germline V gene lookup returns CDR1 SGHNT and CDR2 YYREEE (reference sequence). Deletions cut 3 bases from V and 4 bases from J, with 17 bases between. The CDR3 covers 16 residues. The DNA of the CDR3 is TGTGCCAGCAGCTCCCCTATTGGCGGGGCTTACAATGAGCAGTTCTTC. Translation: CASSSPIGGAYNEQFF.

The J gene is TRBJ1-3, the V gene TRBV2, with 7 nucleotides matching TRBD1. CDR1 is SNHLY, CDR2 FYNNEI, per germline. The CDR3 consists of 15 residues. Germline trimming cut 3 bases from V and 4 bases from J; bases unmatched to any gene: 6. The DNA of the CDR3 is TGTGCCAGCAGTGAGGGACAGAAGGCAGGAAACACCATATATTTT. It translates to CASSEGQKAGNTIYF.

The chain is built from TRBV20-1 and TRBJ1-1, with D uncertain. Germline V gene data show CDR1 as DFQATT and CDR2 as SNEGSKA (reference sequence). The CDR3 runs to 11 residues. The CDR3 bases are TGCAGAGCCTCGGGAGGCACTGAAGCTTTCTTT. This codes for CRASGGTEAFF.

Concerning this clone: The junction shows a germline mismatch at one end, possibly a read error. The chain combines TRBV6-5 with TRBJ2-7, with 8 positions matching TRBD1. CDR1 and CDR2 (germline): MNHEY, SVGAGI. CDR3 length: 13 residues. CDR3 region: CAGSYGTGGSPDF. The CDR3 bases are TGTGCCGGCAGTTACGGAACAGGGGGATCACCAGACTTC.

The V and J genes are TRBV4-3 and TRBJ1-1; perhaps TRBD1 as D (5 bases). In germline, CDR1 is LGHNA, CDR2 YSLEER. V shed 0 bases and J shed 3 bases, with 14 bases lying between them. The CDR3 has 16 residues. The CDR3 loop is CASSQETLQGDTEAFF. In DNA, the CDR3 is TGCGCCAGCAGCCAAGAAACACTCCAAGGGGACACTGAAGCTTTCTTT.

V usage is TRBV6-2 or TRBV6-3 and J usage is TRBJ2-1, with TRBD2 as a possible D gene (6 bases). This CDR3 is 15 amino acids long. Trimming cost V 7 bases and J 2 bases, with 15 bases left between them. CDR1 and CDR2 from the germline V gene are MNHEY and SVGEGT. The CDR3 loop is CASIYRDSPYNEQFF. The CDR3 coding sequence is TGTGCCAGCATTTATCGGGACTCACCCTACAATGAGCAGTTCTTC.

The chain has TRBV24-1 and TRBJ2-1; 14 positions match TRBD2. J was trimmed by 3 bases and V by 9 bases; bases with no gene match: 6. Germline V gene lookup returns CDR1 KGHDR and CDR2 SFDVKD. The CDR3 contains 16 residues. The CDR3: CATLGTSGSSYNEQFF. CDR3 bases: TGTGCCACCCTGGGGACTAGCGGGAGTAGCTACAATGAGCAGTTCTTC.

The CDR3 loop is CASSTGQPLDEQYF. CDR3 sequence (DNA): TGCGCCAGCAGCACGGGACAGCCCCTGGACGAGCAGTACTTC. This chain connects TRBV5-1 to TRBJ2-7; 7 bases map to TRBD1. V lost 4 bases and J lost 5; bases outside the gene matches: 9. The CDR3 has 14 amino acids. CDR1 and CDR2 (germline): SGHRS, YFSETQ.

The chain has TRBV7-9 and TRBJ1-1, with D unresolved. In germline, CDR1 is SEHNR, CDR2 FQNEAQ (reference sequence). The V and J ends lost 5 bases and 1 base respectively, with 17 bases between them. CDR3 size: 16 residues. In DNA form, the CDR3 reads TGTGCCAGCAGCCCCGACAAACAGCATACGAACACTGAAGCTTTCTTT. It yields the protein CASSPDKQHTNTEAFF.

This sequence joins TRBV7-9 and TRBJ2-1; D is perhaps TRBD1 (6 bases). V dropped 6 bases and J dropped 12 bases, with 15 bases sitting between them. The germline CDR1 and CDR2 sequences are SEHNR and FQNEAQ (reference sequence). CDR3 length: 12 amino acids. The CDR3 is CASSQTQGRQFF. CDR3 in DNA: TGTGCCAGCAGTCAAACACAGGGCCGGCAGTTCTTC.

This chain connects TRBV7-2 to TRBJ2-7; D is unresolved. This CDR3 is 12 amino acids long. V was cut by 5 bases and J by 2 bases, with 7 bases left in between. Germline CDR1 SGHTA, CDR2 FQGNSA. Here the CDR3 reads CASSLLPYEQYF. The CDR3 DNA reads TGTGCCAGCAGCCTCCTCCCCTACGAGCAGTACTTC.

This clone has just a few counts. The chain uses TRBV13 and TRBJ2-2; D not certain. The length of the CDR3 is 12 residues. Germline values: CDR1 PRHDT, CDR2 FYEKMQ (reference sequence). Trimming pared 0 bases from V and 9 bases from J, leaving 5 bases between. The CDR3 DNA is TGTGCCAGCAGCTTAGGGTACAGGGAGCTGTTTTTT. Translated, it gives CASSLGYRELFF.

J is TRBJ1-5 and V is TRBV28; no reliable D call. Germline lookup yields CDR1 MDHEN and CDR2 SYDVKM. V lost 3 bases, J lost 2 bases, and 8 bases lay in between. The CDR3 covers 14 residues. DNA of the CDR3: TGTGCCAGCAGTTTTGGGCAGGGCAATCAGCCCCAGCATTTT. It encodes CASSFGQGNQPQHF. Full variable domain (outside the CDR3, taken from reference TRBV28 and TRBJ1-5): DVKVTQSSRYLVKRTGEKVFLECVQDMDHENMFWYRQDPGLGLRLIYFSYDVKMKEKGDIPEGYSVSREKKERFSLILESASTNQTSMYLCASSFGQGNQPQHFGDGTRLSIL.

The rearrangement joins TRBV28 to TRBJ1-5; 8 bases are shared with TRBD1. Losses at the gene ends were 3 bases for V and 9 bases for J; bases not matched to a gene: 13. There are 16 residues in the CDR3. The V gene's germline CDR1 is MDHEN and CDR2 SYDVKM. The CDR3 is CASSFQGAIPTGPQHF. CDR3 DNA: TGTGCCAGCAGTTTCCAGGGGGCGATCCCCACGGGGCCCCAGCATTTT.

This clone was found a few times. This CDR3 reads CASLQQGVNVNTEAFF. CDR3 sequence (DNA): TGTGCCAGCCTTCAACAGGGGGTTAACGTGAACACTGAAGCTTTCTTT. The chain combines TRBV19 with TRBJ1-1, with TRBD1 identical over 8 bases. CDR3 length: 16 amino acids. CDR1 LNHDA and CDR2 SQIVND come from the germline V gene (reference sequence). The junction had 12 bases not matched to a gene; V was cut back by 9 bases and J by 0 bases.